This T cell receptor beta chain was sequenced in a study of human T cells and chemical hapten exposure. Findings and limits, study-wide: Sensitizing to DPC left TCRs with a frequency above 1 in 1000 unaltered.

CDR3 size: 15 residues. The V end lost 2 bases, the J end lost 0 bases, and 13 bases lay between the germline ends. Germline V gives CDR1 DFQATT, CDR2 SNEGSKA (reference sequence). Stated time point: pre-sensitization, week 0. The treatment here: therapeutic diphenylcyclopropenone sensitization with weekly scalp DPC. TCRdb ran MiXCR on the RACE reads and lists one entry per CDR3 protein. The sample lists about 80,000 distinct CDR3 sequences; around 13% were seen once. This clonotype was observed at least ten times. The antigen is undetermined. Sequencing used whole blood, obtained in connection with sensitization to the hapten diphenylcyclopropenone (DPC). This sequence was found in a woman aged 45-65 years with alopecia areata. Some clones in this sample may be carry-over from other donors' samples. The chain links TRBV20-1 to TRBJ2-5; perhaps TRBD1 as D (5 bases). CDR3 DNA: TGCAGTGCTAGACAGCCAGGGCGGTACCAAGAGACCCAGTACTTC. Translating it yields CSARQPGRYQETQYF.